This T cell receptor (beta chain) is drawn from a study of T cell repertoires in cytomegalovirus infection. This clonotype was seen more than once but under ten times. No antigen is known for it. TCRdb independently ran MiXCR on the reads; one entry per CDR3 protein. In the table there are 57,000 or so distinct CDR3 sequences, 33% of which are singletons. The V gene's germline CDR1 is SGHNT and CDR2 YENEEA. The CDR3 length is 15 residues. Trimming left V 2 bases short and J 0 bases short, with 9 bases between. Findings of the study overall: The ex vivo response was dominated by HLA-C-restricted CMV-specific TCR beta clonotypes.

The material sequenced was PBMCs, sequenced either directly or after in vitro stimulation (not recorded which). The chain employs TRBV11-3 and TRBJ2-3, with D maybe TRBD2 (6 bases). This clonotype was sampled from a human donor in good health (CMV status not recorded). Some clones in this sample may be carry-over from other donors' samples. The CDR3 DNA sequence: TGTGCCAGCAGCTTACATAGCGGTAGCACAGATACGCAGTATTTT. Its protein product is CASSLHSGSTDTQYF.